This is a list of T cell receptor beta chains from one sample in a study of PD-L1 blockade in urothelial cancer. Measured with immunoSEQ multiplex PCR; TCRdb has only the in-frame clones, and not every one. The sample lists about 120,000 clones; around 89% were seen once. The specimen comprised PBMCs, sampled around atezolizumab (anti-PD-L1) treatment. These receptors all come from a man in his sixties with urothelial cancer. Both conserved end residues are part of each CDR3. A D gene is named only where the DNA matches it firmly. Some rows have no size entry. The others give once, few or many, or a class for an expanded clone.

few | - | TRBJ2-7 | TRBV21-1 | CASSTIKTREPYEQYF | TGTGCCAGCAGCACCATTAAGACTAGAGAGCCCTACGAGCAGTACTTC
- | TRBD2 | TRBJ2-1 | TRBV19 | CASSGTSGAYNEQFF | TGTGCCAGTAGTGGCACTAGCGGGGCCTACAATGAGCAGTTCTTC
- | - | TRBJ2-7 | TRBV27 | CASSAQNTGSYEQYF | TGTGCCAGCAGTGCCCAGAATACAGGGTCCTACGAGCAGTACTTC
- | TRBD1 | TRBJ1-6 | TRBV13 | CASSFPGQRQEALHF | TGTGCCAGCAGCTTCCCGGGACAGCGGCAGGAGGCCCTCCACTTT
- | - | TRBJ2-1 | TRBV4-3 | CASSQDLSVLGGDNEQFF | TGCGCCAGCAGCCAAGACCTTTCGGTTCTGGGGGGTGACAATGAGCAGTTCTTC
- | - | TRBJ1-5 | TRBV28 | CASFRHPQPQHF | TGTGCCAGTTTCAGACACCCCCAGCCCCAGCATTTT
once | - | TRBJ2-2 | TRBV11-2 | CASSASLTGSTGELFF | TGTGCCAGCAGCGCATCCCTCACAGGGTCAACCGGGGAGCTGTTTTTT
- | - | TRBJ1-4 | TRBV29-1 | CSVEDSKFHEKLFF | TGCAGCGTTGAAGATTCTAAGTTTCATGAAAAACTGTTTTTT
- | - | TRBJ2-3 | TRBV4-1 | CASSQLGDTQYF | TGCGCCAGCAGCCAACTCGGGGATACGCAGTATTTT
once | - | TRBJ2-7 | TRBV6-1 | CASKATASYEQYF | TGTGCCAGCAAAGCGACAGCATCCTACGAGCAGTACTTC
- | - | TRBJ1-3 | TRBV28 | CASIKGSSGNTIYF | TGTGCCAGCATCAAAGGGAGCTCTGGAAACACCATATATTTT
- | TRBD1 | TRBJ1-1 | TRBV19 | CASSTRTGDAFF | TGTGCCAGTAGTACCAGGACAGGGGACGCTTTCTTT
once | TRBD1 | TRBJ1-2 | TRBV6-1 | CASSGLAGGSKGYTF | TGTGCCAGCAGTGGCTTGGCAGGGGGGTCTAAGGGCTACACCTTC
- | TRBD2 | TRBJ2-7 | TRBV27 | CASRSPRTSASYEQYF | TGTGCCAGCAGATCGCCCCGGACTAGCGCTTCCTACGAGCAGTACTTC
- | - | TRBJ2-1 | TRBV11-3 | CASSLRSQGSEQFF | TGTGCCAGCAGCCTAAGATCACAGGGTAGCGAGCAGTTCTTC
- | - | TRBJ1-6 | TRBV9 | CASSVAQGSNSPLHF | TGTGCCAGCAGCGTAGCCCAGGGGAGTAATTCACCCCTCCACTTT